This section outlines one TCR beta chain sequence together with its context. Other DNA sequences in the sample encode the same CDR3. The record originates from a study of blood T cell repertoires in COVID-19. Assignment of participants to cohorts was predicated upon participant-reported clinical history. Germline values: CDR1 SGHTA, CDR2 FQGNSA. V lost 3 bases and J lost 2, with 7 bases in between. This CDR3 comprises 13 residues. In the authors' methods: Researchers report that nucleated cell counts were estimated from reference gene primer amplification. Assay used: immunoSEQ multiplex PCR; TCRdb lists only in-frame clones, some missing. The V and J calls and clone size were taken over from that table, and D and trimming were inferred from the DNA. The data contain 210,000 or so clones, approximately 80% of them singletons.

This sequence joins TRBV7-2 and TRBJ1-2; no firm D call. Sequenced: PBMCs or T cells enriched from blood (not recorded which). The receptor was derived from a man aged 55 to 70 who had recovered from COVID-19. This CDR3 reads CASSLGRNYGYTF. The CDR3 DNA sequence: TGTGCCAGCAGCTTGGGCAGGAACTATGGCTACACCTTC.